Following are 3 T cell receptor beta chains from one sample sequenced in a study of T cell responses to AZD1222 COVID-19 vaccine. Measured with immunoSEQ multiplex PCR; TCRdb has only the in-frame clones, and not every one. Of approximately 180,000 clones in the sample, 88% were seen once. The input for sequencing was peripheral blood, taken 28 days after the second AZD1222 dose. The receptors were gathered from an adult who received the AZD1222 COVID-19 vaccine.

This clone was recorded only once. The genes are TRBV9 and TRBJ1-5; TRBD1 agrees at 9 bases. The CDR3 sequence is 15 residues long. Germline lookup yields CDR1 SGDLS and CDR2 YYNGEE. V gave up 4 bases and J gave up 3 bases; unmatched junction bases: 5. CDR3 in amino acids: CASSRTGADNQPQHF. CDR3 in DNA: TGTGCCAGCAGCAGGACAGGGGCGGACAATCAGCCCCAGCATTTT.

V and J are TRBV6-4 and TRBJ2-1; D remains ambiguous. Trimming left V 0 bases short and J 1 base short, with 10 bases between. This CDR3 is built from 16 residues. Germline V CDR1 and CDR2: MRHNA, SNTAGT. DNA of the CDR3: TGTGCCAGCAGTGACTCTGAGTACCAGTCCTACAATGAGCAGTTCTTC. As protein: CASSDSEYQSYNEQFF.

This chain uses TRBV25-1 with TRBJ1-1; D unresolved. The CDR3 contains 14 residues. Trimming took off 0 bases at V and 1 base at J, with 6 bases between the two ends. CDR1 and CDR2 (germline): MGHDK, SYGVNS. Here the CDR3 reads CASSEYRENTEAFF. The CDR3 DNA is TGTGCCAGCAGTGAATATCGGGAGAACACTGAAGCTTTCTTT.